Listed below are T cell receptor beta chains from one sample, sequenced in a study of T cell clones after liver transplantation. The assay was immunoSEQ multiplex PCR, and TCRdb's table has in-frame clones only and misses some. The table includes about 74,000 clones, 75% to 90% detected once. The source material was CD4+ T cells from blood, sampled before liver transplant. Source of these receptors: a human donor who received a liver transplant. Each CDR3 is given with its conserved first and last residue. A D gene is named only where the DNA matches it firmly. The size field is filled for only some rows; it gives once, few, many or a size class.

-,-,TRBV19,TRBJ1-4,CASSPEGGSNEKLFF,TGTGCCAGTAGTCCCGAGGGTGGCTCTAACGAAAAACTGTTTTTT
-,TRBD2,TRBV9,TRBJ2-1,CASSVRPSGTSWFDEQFF,TGTGCCAGCAGCGTCAGACCTTCCGGGACTAGCTGGTTCGATGAGCAGTTCTTC
-,-,TRBV7-3,TRBJ2-7,CASSLSPGGQYEQYF,TGTGCCAGCAGCTTATCCCCGGGGGGCCAGTACGAGCAGTACTTC
-,TRBD1,TRBV5-1,TRBJ1-1,CASSSVPTTGASAFF,TGCGCCAGCAGCTCCGTACCAACGACAGGGGCGTCAGCTTTCTTT
-,-,TRBV6-4,TRBJ1-2,CASSDSDKGYTF,TGTGCCAGCAGTGACTCCGACAAAGGCTACACCTTC
-,-,TRBV9,TRBJ2-6,CASSPRSGQWLTGANVLTF,TGTGCCAGCAGCCCCCGATCCGGGCAATGGCTTACTGGGGCCAACGTCCTGACTTTC
-,TRBD2,TRBV5-4,TRBJ2-7,CASSSPLTSGSYEQYF,TGTGCCAGCAGCTCGCCGTTGACTAGCGGGTCGTACGAGCAGTACTTC
-,-,TRBV9,TRBJ2-3,CASSSLWKTDTQYF,TGTGCCAGCAGCTCGTTGTGGAAGACAGATACGCAGTATTTT
-,-,TRBV7-2,TRBJ2-3,CASSLMRTYTDTQYF,TGTGCCAGCAGCTTAATGCGGACCTACACAGATACGCAGTATTTT
few,TRBD1,TRBV29-1,TRBJ1-1,CSVARTTGPRTEAFF,TGCAGCGTTGCAAGAACGACAGGGCCGAGGACTGAAGCTTTCTTT
-,-,TRBV28,TRBJ2-1,CASVSGFYNEQFF,TGTGCCAGCGTAAGCGGGTTCTACAATGAGCAGTTCTTC
-,-,TRBV25-1,TRBJ1-5,CASSETGSQPQHF,TGTGCCAGCAGTGAAACAGGGTCCCAGCCCCAGCATTTT
-,-,TRBV5-1,TRBJ1-4,CASSEGGIGEKLFF,TGCGCCAGCAGCGAGGGGGGAATCGGGGAAAAACTGTTTTTT
once,TRBD2,TRBV7-7,TRBJ2-7,CASSLGEGYEQYF,TGTGCCAGCAGCCTGGGGGAGGGCTACGAGCAGTACTTC
-,TRBD2,TRBV28,TRBJ2-2,CASSIRGTSGRRGLFF,TGTGCCAGCAGCATTAGAGGGACTAGCGGGAGGAGGGGGCTGTTTTTT
-,TRBD1,TRBV28,TRBJ2-7,CASNRDRSFEQYF,TGTGCCAGCAACCGGGACAGATCCTTCGAGCAGTACTTC
-,-,TRBV18,TRBJ1-1,CASSPGDMNTEAFF,TGTGCCAGCTCACCAGGAGACATGAACACTGAAGCTTTCTTT
-,-,TRBV29-1,TRBJ1-1,CSVVDRTEAFF,TGCAGCGTTGTGGACAGAACTGAAGCTTTCTTT
-,-,TRBV28,TRBJ1-1,CASSSYRGTEAFF,TGTGCCAGCAGTTCGTATAGGGGGACTGAAGCTTTCTTT
-,-,TRBV15,TRBJ1-1,CATSRDPQGKSEAFF,TGTGCCACCAGCAGAGATCCCCAGGGGAAATCTGAAGCTTTCTTT
-,-,TRBV19,TRBJ2-5,CASSDHPGFQETQYF,TGTGCCAGTAGTGACCATCCGGGATTCCAAGAGACCCAGTACTTC
few,TRBD1,TRBV11-1,TRBJ2-7,CASSIPGQGAVQYF,TGTGCCAGCAGCATACCGGGACAGGGCGCGGTGCAGTACTTC
-,-,TRBV5-1,TRBJ2-2,CASGSGAGELFF,TGCGCCAGTGGGTCTGGGGCCGGGGAGCTGTTTTTT
-,TRBD1,TRBV9,TRBJ2-7,CASSPGQGNEQYF,TGTGCCAGCAGCCCAGGACAGGGTAACGAGCAGTACTTC
-,-,TRBV28,TRBJ1-5,CASSLVPGGGQPQHF,TGTGCCAGCAGTTTGGTACCGGGGGGCGGTCAGCCCCAGCATTTT
-,TRBD2,TRBV19,TRBJ2-1,CASSLAGGDEQFF,TGTGCCAGTAGTCTAGCGGGAGGGGATGAGCAGTTCTTC
-,TRBD1,TRBV6-1,TRBJ1-5,CATQGWQGANQPQHF,TGTGCCACTCAGGGGTGGCAGGGGGCAAATCAGCCCCAGCATTTT
-,TRBD2,TRBV19,TRBJ2-5,CASSNLAGGGQTQYF,TGTGCCAGTAGTAACCTAGCGGGAGGGGGACAGACCCAGTACTTC
-,-,TRBV29-1,TRBJ1-1,CSVVRARNTEAFF,TGCAGCGTTGTAAGGGCTCGGAACACTGAAGCTTTCTTT
-,TRBD2,TRBV2,TRBJ2-7,CASPREVSGRIEQYF,TGTGCCAGCCCCCGGGAGGTTAGCGGGAGGATCGAGCAGTACTTC
-,-,TRBV19,TRBJ2-7,CASSVQGVGTRGYEQYF,TGTGCCAGTAGTGTACAAGGCGTAGGCACCAGGGGCTACGAGCAGTACTTC
-,-,TRBV28,TRBJ1-1,CASILSRVYTEAFF,TGTGCCAGCATCCTCTCACGGGTTTACACTGAAGCTTTCTTT
-,TRBD1,TRBV5-1,TRBJ1-1,CASSRDRGGTEAFF,TGCGCCAGCAGCAGGGACAGGGGAGGAACTGAAGCTTTCTTT
once,TRBD2,TRBV6-1,TRBJ2-3,CASRPAASGPDTQYF,TGTGCCAGCAGGCCGGCGGCTAGCGGGCCAGATACGCAGTATTTT
medium-sized,TRBD1,TRBV5-6,TRBJ1-2,CASSSRLQGGGYTF,TGTGCCAGCAGCTCTCGACTCCAGGGGGGAGGCTACACCTTC
-,-,TRBV6-1,TRBJ1-1,CASIKSVGREAFF,TGTGCCAGCATCAAAAGCGTAGGACGGGAAGCTTTCTTT
-,-,TRBV6-5,TRBJ1-1,CASSYSSAPHTEAFF,TGTGCCAGCAGTTACTCGAGTGCGCCACACACTGAAGCTTTCTTT
once,-,TRBV7-9,TRBJ2-3,CASSPVAGMKDTQYF,TGTGCCAGCAGCCCCGTTGCAGGGATGAAAGATACGCAGTATTTT
-,TRBD1,TRBV7-2,TRBJ2-7,CASSLQGAYEQYF,TGTGCCAGCAGCTTGCAGGGGGCTTACGAGCAGTACTTC
-,-,TRBV7-8,TRBJ2-1,CASSLVAATVGNEQFF,TGTGCCAGCAGCTTAGTAGCGGCCACCGTTGGGAATGAGCAGTTCTTC
-,TRBD1,TRBV28,TRBJ1-2,CASTPTFDREFNYGYTF,TGTGCCAGCACCCCGACTTTTGACAGGGAATTTAACTATGGCTACACCTTC
-,-,TRBV19,TRBJ1-1,CASIGGLPGPNTEAFF,TGTGCCAGTATCGGGGGATTGCCGGGGCCGAACACTGAAGCTTTCTTT
-,TRBD1,TRBV5-1,TRBJ2-5,CASSLFTGGETQYF,TGCGCCAGCAGCTTGTTTACAGGGGGTGAGACCCAGTACTTC
-,-,TRBV7-2,TRBJ2-3,CASSWGDGTDTQYF,TGTGCCAGCAGCTGGGGGGACGGCACAGATACGCAGTATTTT
-,-,TRBV5-4,TRBJ2-7,CASSAYSDSYEQYF,TGTGCCAGCAGCGCCTACAGCGACTCCTACGAGCAGTACTTC
-,TRBD1,TRBV27,TRBJ1-1,CASTDRVSEAFF,TGTGCCAGCACCGACAGGGTTTCTGAAGCTTTCTTT
-,-,TRBV6-5,TRBJ2-7,CASSQQGYEQYF,TGTGCCAGCAGTCAACAGGGATACGAGCAGTACTTC
-,-,TRBV29-1,TRBJ1-4,CSGGGGDEKLFF,TGCAGCGGGGGTGGGGGCGATGAAAAACTGTTTTTT
-,-,TRBV20-1,TRBJ1-1,CSAATVEAFF,TGCAGTGCCGCGACAGTTGAAGCTTTCTTT